This TCR beta chain comes out of a study of OX40 agonist ivuxolimab in advanced cancers. For the study at large: From roughly 20 to 85 years was the age range, with a mean of around 60 years, and about 78% were male. Having had anti-PD-1, anti-PD-L1 or anti-CTLA-4 therapy before was allowed, and about 42% had some. Study-level results: In CD8+ T cells, expanded clones were on average more numerous than in CD4+.

About this clone: What it binds is not known.

Autoimmune disease history or systemic immunosuppression meant exclusion. Method: immunoSEQ multiplex PCR; TCRdb's copy keeps in-frame clones and lacks some. The sample carries fewer than 85,000 clones, 85% recorded once. Germline CDR1 and CDR2: MNHNS and SASEGT. The CDR3 extends over 14 amino acids. V was pared by 7 bases and J by 2 bases, with 11 bases between. The material sequenced was CD4+ or CD8+ T cells sorted from blood, taken in a trial of the OX40 agonist ivuxolimab. The chain has TRBV6-1 and TRBJ2-2, with a weak D call TRBD2 (6 bases). The receptor was isolated from an adult with an advanced solid tumor such as melanoma, head and neck, liver or kidney cancer. CDR3 sequence (DNA): TGTGCCAGCACCTTGGACTACAACACCGGGGAGCTGTTTTTT. Protein: CASTLDYNTGELFF.